A single sample gave rise to the 32 T cell receptor beta chains below, sequenced in a study of regulatory T cells in long-lasting Graves disease. The time point here: persistent/refractory GD, antithyroid drugs over 5 years with positive TRAb. PBMCs provided the RNA from which the TCR library was made. CDR3 regions were amplified by Arm-PCR using iRepertoire HTBI primers to build TCR beta libraries. TCRdb analysed the multiplex PCR reads with MiXCR anew, one entry per CDR3 protein. Counted here are 350,000 to 500,000 distinct CDR3 sequences, around 20% occurring once; the ten biggest clones make up roughly an eighth. This material consisted of peripheral blood mononuclear cells (PBMCs), taken when the disease was refractory, from a patient treated with antithyroid drugs. The receptors stem from a female donor with Graves disease.

This clonotype showed up just a few times. V and J are TRBV5-1 and TRBJ2-7, with 10 nucleotides matching TRBD2. The CDR3 runs 22 residues. The V and J ends lost 4 bases and 4 bases, in that order; junction bases with no gene match: 29. Per germline, CDR1 SGHRS and CDR2 YFSETQ. CDR3 DNA sequence: TGCGCCAGCAGCAGCCGACAGCTTCACCCTCTAGCGGGAGTAACGGGGCTTTACGAGCAGTACTTC. It codes for CASSSRQLHPLAGVTGLYEQYF.

This clonotype was detected ten times or more. The chain couples TRBV7-2 to TRBJ2-5, with 11 positions matching TRBD2. V shed 4 bases and J 2 bases; nucleotides not matched to a gene: 6. Per the germline V gene, CDR1 is SGHTA and CDR2 is FQGNSA. This CDR3 comprises 16 residues. CDR3 sequence reads: CASSSSGLAEQETQYF. In DNA form, the CDR3 reads TGTGCCAGCAGCTCGTCGGGACTAGCGGAACAAGAGACCCAGTACTTC.

The CDR3 DNA is TGTGCCACCAGCAAAGCGGACAGGGATAATTCACCCCTCCACTTT. As protein: CATSKADRDNSPLHF. This chain uses TRBV15 with TRBJ1-6, with 8 positions matching TRBD1. The CDR3 is 15 residues long. Germline loops: CDR1 LNHNV, CDR2 YYDKDF (reference sequence). J was trimmed by 5 bases and V by 4 bases; bases with no gene match: 4.

This rearrangement joins TRBV5-6 to TRBJ2-7; D gene uncertain. This CDR3 is 13 amino acids long. V was trimmed by 5 bases and J by 0 bases, leaving 9 bases between them. CDR1 is SGHDT and CDR2 is YYEEEE in the germline V gene. The CDR3: CASSYESSYEQYF. The CDR3 DNA reads TGTGCCAGCAGTTATGAAAGCTCCTACGAGCAGTACTTC.

This clonotype occurred many times. The J gene is TRBJ1-5, the V gene TRBV28; 7 bases agree with TRBD1. From germline, CDR1 is MDHEN and CDR2 SYDVKM. The CDR3 sequence is 15 residues long. V gave up 3 bases and J gave up 4 bases; unmatched junction bases: 6. CDR3 region: CASSFGQQGNQPQHF. Here the CDR3 DNA reads TGTGCCAGCAGTTTTGGTCAACAGGGGAATCAGCCCCAGCATTTT.

This clonotype was seen only a few times. The chain links TRBV7-9 to TRBJ2-7; D is undetermined. This CDR3 is 13 amino acids long. V lost 10 bases, J lost 3 bases, and 16 bases lay in between. The germline V gene encodes CDR1 SEHNR and CDR2 FQNEAQ (reference sequence). The DNA for the CDR3 is TGTGCCACCGAGACCAACTACCGCTACGAGCAGTACTTC. It encodes CATETNYRYEQYF.

The rearrangement uses TRBV4-1 and TRBJ1-1, with 9 nucleotides matching TRBD1. Looked up from germline, CDR1 is MGHRA and CDR2 is YSYEKL. The junction had 7 bases not matched to a gene; V was cut back by 4 bases and J by 7 bases. The CDR3 spans 14 residues. The CDR3 region has the DNA TGCGCCAGCAGCCGCTCGACAGGGGGGGGTGAAGCTTTCTTT. This translates into CASSRSTGGGEAFF.

V usage is TRBV27 and J usage is TRBJ2-7; D is perhaps TRBD2 (7 bases). This CDR3 spans 14 amino acids. Trimming removed 3 bases at V and 4 bases at J, with 13 bases between. CDR1 and CDR2 (germline): MNHEY, SMNVEV (reference sequence). The CDR3 sequence: CASSFGGPGYEQYF. The CDR3 coding sequence is TGTGCCAGCAGTTTCGGGGGGCCTGGATACGAGCAGTACTTC.

This clonotype came up many times. The V and J genes are TRBV6-5 and TRBJ2-5, with 7 nucleotides matching TRBD2. CDR1 and CDR2 from the germline V gene are MNHEY and SVGAGI. The J segment lost 1 base and the V segment lost 2 bases, leaving 7 bases of the junction unmatched. This CDR3 has 16 residues. Here the CDR3 DNA reads TGTGCCAGCAGTTACGGCGGGAGCGGATTCCAAGAGACCCAGTACTTC. Translating it yields CASSYGGSGFQETQYF.

This chain links TRBV29-1 with TRBJ2-3, with 10 bases aligning to TRBD2. The V segment lost 3 bases and the J segment 5 bases; nucleotides outside the gene matches: 8. There are 15 residues in the CDR3. Germline V CDR1 and CDR2: SQVTM, ANQGSEA. The CDR3 bases are TGCAGCGTTGATCTAGCGGGGGTCGTCGGAGATACGCAGTATTTT. Encoded protein: CSVDLAGVVGDTQYF.

This clonotype was counted only a few times. The rearrangement links TRBV6-1 to TRBJ2-7, with 9 bases lining up with TRBD1. The V and J ends lost 8 bases and 2 bases, in that order; junction bases with no gene match: 7. CDR1 and CDR2 from the germline V gene are MNHNS and SASEGT. The CDR3 loop spans 14 amino acids. The CDR3: CASYSGQGTYEQYF. In DNA form, the CDR3 reads TGTGCCAGCTACTCGGGACAGGGAACCTACGAGCAGTACTTC.

This clonotype appeared many times. CDR3 sequence reads: CATLSGQTYEQYF. The CDR3 DNA follows: TGTGCCACCCTCTCGGGGCAGACCTACGAGCAGTACTTC. The chain recombines TRBV28 with TRBJ2-7; TRBD1 or TRBD2 may be the D gene (5 bases each). Per the germline V gene, CDR1 is MDHEN and CDR2 is SYDVKM. The germline V and J ends were trimmed by 10 bases and 2 bases, with 15 bases remaining between them. This CDR3 is 13 amino acids long. Based on the CDR3 plus reference TRBV28 and TRBJ2-7, the full variable domain is DVKVTQSSRYLVKRTGEKVFLECVQDMDHENMFWYRQDPGLGLRLIYFSYDVKMKEKGDIPEGYSVSREKKERFSLILESASTNQTSMYLCATLSGQTYEQYFGPGTRLTVT.

The table lists this clonotype with many counts. The chain uses TRBV24-1 and TRBJ2-2; 11 bases agree with TRBD2. The CDR3 extends over 17 amino acids. V lost 4 bases to trimming and J lost 13 bases; unmatched junction nucleotides: 16. In germline, CDR1 is KGHDR, CDR2 SFDVKD. Written as DNA, the CDR3 is TGTGCCACCAGTGAGCCGACGGGGGGACTAGCGGCCCCGGGGCTGTTTTTT. It yields the protein CATSEPTGGLAAPGLFF.

This clonotype was picked up many times. V is TRBV3-1 and J is TRBJ1-1, with TRBD1 as a possible D gene (5 bases). The CDR3 spans 14 residues. V was pared by 7 bases and J by 1 base, with 13 bases between. Germline CDR1 reads LGHDT; CDR2 reads YNNKEL (reference sequence). The CDR3 DNA reads as TGTGCCAGCACAGTGGGGGGAGGGAACACTGAAGCTTTCTTT. It codes for CASTVGGGNTEAFF.

The V call is TRBV6-5, the J call TRBJ2-7; D not certain. Per the germline V gene, CDR1 is MNHEY and CDR2 is SVGAGI. The CDR3 is 12 amino acids. V lost 2 bases and J 6 bases, leaving 8 bases between the germline ends. CDR3 DNA sequence: TGTGCCAGCAGTTACGATACGGCCGAGCAGTACTTC. It yields the protein CASSYDTAEQYF.

This chain connects TRBV19 to TRBJ1-5; no reliable D call. Germline V lookup: CDR1 LNHDA, CDR2 SQIVND (reference sequence). Trimming took 6 bases from V and 0 from J, leaving 12 bases between them. CDR3 length: 15 residues. In DNA form, the CDR3 reads TGTGCCAGTAGCCCGGAGGGTTATAGCAATCAGCCCCAGCATTTT. Translated, it gives CASSPEGYSNQPQHF.

This clonotype has a single count. The chain carries TRBV19 and TRBJ2-4; tentative D call: TRBD2 (5 bases). This CDR3 is built from 12 residues. CDR1 is LNHDA and CDR2 is SQIVND in the germline V gene (reference sequence). Trimming took 3 bases from V and 11 from J, leaving 11 bases between them. Here the CDR3 reads CASSIPGSVQYF. The CDR3, as DNA: TGTGCCAGTAGTATTCCGGGATCCGTTCAGTACTTC.

This clonotype was counted between two and nine times. This CDR3 is CASSCRAKQTTDTQYF. CDR3 sequence (DNA): TGTGCCAGCAGCTGCCGGGCCAAGCAGACCACAGATACGCAGTATTTT. The chain is built from TRBV11-3 and TRBJ2-3; D gene unclear. Trimming removed 4 bases at V and 2 bases at J, with 16 bases between. Germline V gene data show CDR1 as SGHNT and CDR2 as YENEEA. There are 16 residues in the CDR3. Using reference TRBV11-3 and TRBJ2-3 for the parts outside the CDR3, the full variable domain is EAGVVQSPRYKIIEKKQPVAFWCNPISGHNTLYWYLQNLGQGPELLIRYENEEAVDDSQLPKDRFSAERLKGVDSTLKIQPAELGDSAVYLCASSCRAKQTTDTQYFGPGTRLTVL.

CDR3 DNA: TGCGCCAGCAGTGAGGGGGGACAGCCAGCCGGCGAGCAGTTCTTC. Residues: CASSEGGQPAGEQFF. The genes are TRBV10-1 and TRBJ2-1; 7 nucleotides match TRBD1. The CDR3 covers 15 residues. Germline loops: CDR1 WNHNN, CDR2 SYGVQD (reference sequence). V trimming: 2 bases; J trimming: 10 bases; junction bases outside the gene matches: 11.

This clonotype occurred many times. V usage is TRBV12-3 or TRBV12-4 and J usage is TRBJ1-2; possible D gene TRBD1, 6 bases. Trimming stripped 4 bases from V and 1 base from J, with 13 bases between. CDR3 length: 15 amino acids. CDR3 sequence: CASSSPTGVNYGYTF. The DNA for the CDR3 is TGTGCCAGCAGTTCTCCGACAGGAGTTAACTATGGCTACACCTTC.

A word on this clonotype: This may be a read error: a much more frequent sequence differs by one nucleotide. The chain is built from TRBV15 and TRBJ1-2, with D possibly matching TRBD1 (5 bases). V dropped 0 bases and J dropped 4 bases, with 12 bases sitting between them. Germline V lookup: CDR1 LNHNV, CDR2 YYDKDF (reference sequence). The CDR3 length is 15 residues. The CDR3 DNA reads as TGTGCCACCAGCAGAGATGCGGGGGGAGGCTATGGCTACACCTTC. It specifies CATSRDAGGGYGYTF.

This clonotype occurred many times. The V gene is TRBV27, the J gene TRBJ2-7; 9 bases line up with TRBD1. With 10 bases clipped from V and 5 bases from J, the junction kept 12 bases outside the gene matches. The CDR3 is made up of 14 amino acids. Germline lookup yields CDR1 MNHEY and CDR2 SMNVEV (reference sequence). This CDR3 reads CATIPGQGVNEQYF. The CDR3 nucleotides read TGTGCCACCATCCCGGGACAGGGTGTCAACGAGCAGTACTTC.

This clonotype has just a few counts. Just one base apart from a much larger clone, this may be a read error. V usage is TRBV13 and J usage is TRBJ2-5; 15 bases fit TRBD2. The germline CDR1 and CDR2 sequences are PRHDT and FYEKMQ (reference sequence). The CDR3 is 15 residues long. The CDR3 spells CAGSGLAGGPETQYF. CDR3 nucleotides: TGTGCCGGCAGCGGACTAGCGGGAGGGCCGGAGACCCAGTACTTC.

At least ten counts were recorded for this clonotype. The chain uses TRBV2 and TRBJ1-5, with D possibly matching TRBD1 (5 bases). The CDR3 length is 14 residues. Trimming removed 6 bases at V and 5 bases at J, with 14 bases between. Germline V gene data show CDR1 as SNHLY and CDR2 as FYNNEI. The CDR3: CASSQTGPDQPQHF. The CDR3 DNA follows: TGTGCCAGCAGCCAGACGGGGCCCGATCAGCCCCAGCATTTT.

This clonotype was seen repeatedly, ten times or more. V and J are TRBV30 and TRBJ2-5; no reliable D call. The CDR3 is 11 amino acids. Germline V gene sequence: CDR1 GTSNPN, CDR2 SVGIG (reference sequence). The ends were cut back, 1 base at V and 1 base at J, with 1 base in the middle. The CDR3 is CAWSAQETQYF. As DNA, the CDR3 is TGTGCCTGGAGTGCCCAAGAGACCCAGTACTTC.

For this clonotype: This may arise from a read error, as a much more abundant clone is one base away. The DNA of the CDR3 is TGTGCCAGCAGCAAAGAAAATTTACAGGGGACCGGAGCTTTCTTT. This translates into CASSKENLQGTGAFF. The chain has TRBV3-1 and TRBJ1-1, with 7 nucleotides matching TRBD1. This CDR3 has 15 residues. Germline CDR1 and CDR2: LGHDT and YNNKEL (reference sequence).

The chain carries TRBV28 and TRBJ2-7; 9 bases map to TRBD2. The trim removed 5 bases at V and 2 bases at J, leaving 7 bases unmatched. The CDR3 has 15 residues. Germline V lookup: CDR1 MDHEN, CDR2 SYDVKM. The CDR3 DNA reads as TGTGCCAGCAGTGAGTCGGCTAGCGGGACCTACGAGCAGTACTTC. This sequence encodes CASSESASGTYEQYF. Together with reference TRBV28 and TRBJ2-7, the CDR3 gives the full variable domain: DVKVTQSSRYLVKRTGEKVFLECVQDMDHENMFWYRQDPGLGLRLIYFSYDVKMKEKGDIPEGYSVSREKKERFSLILESASTNQTSMYLCASSESASGTYEQYFGPGTRLTVT.

The V and J genes are TRBV7-2 and TRBJ2-7, with 8 positions matching TRBD1. The CDR3 loop spans 14 amino acids. Losses at the gene ends were 4 bases for V and 7 bases for J; bases not matched to a gene: 9. Germline lookup yields CDR1 SGHTA and CDR2 FQGNSA. The CDR3 DNA is TGTGCCAGCAGCTCCGCGACAGGGGTAGGGGAGCAGTACTTC. Protein sequence: CASSSATGVGEQYF.

This clonotype was seen repeatedly, ten times or more. CDR3 amino acids: CASTGTNSYEQYF. Here the CDR3 DNA reads TGTGCCAGCACCGGGACGAACTCCTACGAGCAGTACTTC. This chain connects TRBV2 to TRBJ2-7; D is perhaps TRBD1 or TRBD2 (5 bases each). The length of the CDR3 is 13 residues. Germline-derived CDR1 and CDR2 are SNHLY and FYNNEI. The germline V and J ends were trimmed by 7 bases and 0 bases, with 10 bases remaining between them.

V usage is TRBV6-1 and J usage is TRBJ2-3; the D is unclear. The length of the CDR3 is 13 residues. Per germline, CDR1 MNHNS and CDR2 SASEGT. Trimming stripped 11 bases from V and 2 bases from J, with 14 bases between. CDR3 region: CAGLEIHTDTQYF. The DNA for the CDR3 is TGTGCCGGCCTAGAGATACACACAGATACGCAGTATTTT.

There are many counts of this clonotype. The rearrangement uses TRBV3-1 and TRBJ2-5; TRBD1 agrees at 10 bases. Germline V gene lookup returns CDR1 LGHDT and CDR2 YNNKEL (reference sequence). CDR3 length equals 15 residues. The V and J ends lost 3 bases and 3 bases, in that order; junction bases with no gene match: 4. The CDR3 coding sequence is TGTGCCAGCAGCCACATCGGACAGGGGGAAGAGACCCAGTACTTC. Its translation: CASSHIGQGEETQYF.

This clonotype was counted many times. The rearrangement links TRBV28 to TRBJ1-1; a weak D match, TRBD1 (5 bases). The CDR3 sequence is 15 residues long. V was trimmed by 0 bases and J by 1 base, leaving 9 bases between them. Germline V gives CDR1 MDHEN, CDR2 SYDVKM. CDR3 in DNA: TGTGCCAGCAGTTTATGGACCACAGGGAACACTGAAGCTTTCTTT. Protein sequence: CASSLWTTGNTEAFF.